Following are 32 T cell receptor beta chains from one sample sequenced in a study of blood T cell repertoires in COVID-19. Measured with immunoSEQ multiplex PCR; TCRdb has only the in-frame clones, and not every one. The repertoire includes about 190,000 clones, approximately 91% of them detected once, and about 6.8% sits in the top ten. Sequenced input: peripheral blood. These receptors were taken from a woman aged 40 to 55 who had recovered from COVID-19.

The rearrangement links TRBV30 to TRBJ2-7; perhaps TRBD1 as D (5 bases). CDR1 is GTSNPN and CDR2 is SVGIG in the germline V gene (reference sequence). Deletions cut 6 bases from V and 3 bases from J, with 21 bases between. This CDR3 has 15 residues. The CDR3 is CACSREGVPGYEQYF. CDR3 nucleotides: TGTGCCTGCAGTAGGGAAGGGGTCCCGGGCTACGAGCAGTACTTC. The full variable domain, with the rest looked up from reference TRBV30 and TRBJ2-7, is SQTIHQWPATLVQPVGSPLSLECTVEGTSNPNLYWYRQAAGRGLQLLFYSVGIGQISSEVPQNLSASRPQDRQFILSSKKLLLSDSGFYLCACSREGVPGYEQYFGPGTRLTVT.

The CDR3 spells CASSIATRGYGYTF. CDR3 sequence (DNA): TGTGCCAGTAGTATTGCGACGCGGGGTTATGGCTACACCTTC. V and J are TRBV19 and TRBJ1-2; D uncertain. The CDR3 consists of 14 residues. With 3 bases removed from V and 5 bases from J, the gap between germline ends came to 13 bases. Germline CDR1 LNHDA, CDR2 SQIVND (reference sequence).

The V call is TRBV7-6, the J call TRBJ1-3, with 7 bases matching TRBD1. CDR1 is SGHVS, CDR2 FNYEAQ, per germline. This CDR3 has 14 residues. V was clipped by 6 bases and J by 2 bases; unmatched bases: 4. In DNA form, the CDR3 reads TGTGCCAGCAGGTCCGGGACAGCTGGAAACACCATATATTTT. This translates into CASRSGTAGNTIYF.

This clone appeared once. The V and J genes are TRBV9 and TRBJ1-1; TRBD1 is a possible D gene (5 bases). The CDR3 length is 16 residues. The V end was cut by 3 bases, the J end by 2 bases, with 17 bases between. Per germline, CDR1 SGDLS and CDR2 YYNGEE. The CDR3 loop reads CASSAPSGGANTEAFF. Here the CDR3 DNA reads TGTGCCAGCAGCGCCCCTTCTGGAGGGGCCAACACTGAAGCTTTCTTT.

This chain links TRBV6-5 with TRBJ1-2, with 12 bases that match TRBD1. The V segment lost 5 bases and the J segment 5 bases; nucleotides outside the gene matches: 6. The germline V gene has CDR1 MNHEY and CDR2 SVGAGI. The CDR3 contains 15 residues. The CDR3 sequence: CASSRDRGQIYGYTF. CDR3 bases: TGTGCCAGCAGTCGGGACAGGGGGCAGATATATGGCTACACCTTC.

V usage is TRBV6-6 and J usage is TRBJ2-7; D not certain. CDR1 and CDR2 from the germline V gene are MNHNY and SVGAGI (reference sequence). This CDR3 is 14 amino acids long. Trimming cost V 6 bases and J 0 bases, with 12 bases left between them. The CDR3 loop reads CASRSRLSSYEQYF. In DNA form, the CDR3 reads TGTGCCAGCAGATCCCGACTCTCCTCCTACGAGCAGTACTTC.

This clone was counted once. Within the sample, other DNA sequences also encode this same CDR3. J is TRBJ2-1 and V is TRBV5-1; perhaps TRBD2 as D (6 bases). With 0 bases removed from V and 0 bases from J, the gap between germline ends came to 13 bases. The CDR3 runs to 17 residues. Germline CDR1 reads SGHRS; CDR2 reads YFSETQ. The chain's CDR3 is CASSLAVGGSSYNEQFF. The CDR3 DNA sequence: TGCGCCAGCAGCTTGGCCGTGGGAGGTAGCTCCTACAATGAGCAGTTCTTC.

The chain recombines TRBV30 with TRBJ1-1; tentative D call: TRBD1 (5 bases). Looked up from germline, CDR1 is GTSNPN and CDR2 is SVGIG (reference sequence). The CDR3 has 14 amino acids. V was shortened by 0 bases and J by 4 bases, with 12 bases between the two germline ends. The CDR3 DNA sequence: TGTGCCTGGAGTGTAGGAGGGGACGGCACTGAAGCTTTCTTT. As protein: CAWSVGGDGTEAFF.

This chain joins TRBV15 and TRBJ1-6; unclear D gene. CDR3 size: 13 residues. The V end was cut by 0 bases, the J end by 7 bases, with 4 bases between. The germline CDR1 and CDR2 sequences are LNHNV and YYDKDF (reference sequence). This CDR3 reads CATSRDKNSPLHF. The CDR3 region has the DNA TGTGCCACCAGCAGAGATAAAAATTCACCCCTCCACTTT.

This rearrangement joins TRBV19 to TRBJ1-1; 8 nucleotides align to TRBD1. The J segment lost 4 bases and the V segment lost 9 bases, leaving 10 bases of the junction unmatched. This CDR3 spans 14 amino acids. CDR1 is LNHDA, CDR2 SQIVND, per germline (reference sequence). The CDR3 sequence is CASATRTGGTEAFF. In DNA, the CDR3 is TGTGCCAGCGCTACGAGAACAGGGGGCACTGAAGCTTTCTTT. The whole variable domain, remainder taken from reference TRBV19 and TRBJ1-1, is DGGITQSPKYLFRKEGQNVTLSCEQNLNHDAMYWYRQDPGQGLRLIYYSQIVNDFQKGDIAEGYSVSREKKESFPLTVTSAQKNPTAFYLCASATRTGGTEAFFGQGTRLTVV.

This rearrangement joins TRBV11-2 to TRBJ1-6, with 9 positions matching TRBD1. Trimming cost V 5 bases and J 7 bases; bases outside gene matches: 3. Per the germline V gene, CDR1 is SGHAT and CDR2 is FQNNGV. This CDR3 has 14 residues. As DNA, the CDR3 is TGTGCCAGCAGCCGGGACAGGGAGAATTCACCCCTCCACTTT. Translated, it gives CASSRDRENSPLHF.

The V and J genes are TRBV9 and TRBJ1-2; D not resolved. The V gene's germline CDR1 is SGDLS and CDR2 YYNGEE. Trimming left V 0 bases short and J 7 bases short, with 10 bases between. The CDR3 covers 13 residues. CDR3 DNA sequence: TGTGCCAGCAGCGTAGTGCCGGAGAGTGGCTACACCTTC. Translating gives CASSVVPESGYTF. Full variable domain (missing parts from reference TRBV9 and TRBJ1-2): DSGVTQTPKHLITATGQRVTLRCSPRSGDLSVYWYQQSLDQGLQFLIQYYNGEERAKGNILERFSAQQFPDLHSELNLSSLELGDSALYFCASSVVPESGYTFGSGTRLTVV.

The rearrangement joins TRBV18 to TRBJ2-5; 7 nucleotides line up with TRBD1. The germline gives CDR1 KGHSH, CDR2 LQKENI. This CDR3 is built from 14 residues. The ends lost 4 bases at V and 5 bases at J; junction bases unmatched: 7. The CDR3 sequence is CASSHDRDYETQYF. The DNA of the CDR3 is TGTGCCAGCTCACACGACAGGGATTACGAGACCCAGTACTTC.

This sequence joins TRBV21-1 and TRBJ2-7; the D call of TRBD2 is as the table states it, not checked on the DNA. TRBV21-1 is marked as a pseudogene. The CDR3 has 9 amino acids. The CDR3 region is CASLYEQYF. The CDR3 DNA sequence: TGTGCCAGCCTCTACGAGCAGTACTTC.

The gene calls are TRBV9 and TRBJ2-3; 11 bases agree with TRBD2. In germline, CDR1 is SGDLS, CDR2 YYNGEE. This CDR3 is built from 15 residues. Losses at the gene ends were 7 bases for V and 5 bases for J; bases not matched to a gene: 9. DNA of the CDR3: TGTGCCAGCGGAGTAGCGGGAGGGCCCAGAGATACGCAGTATTTT. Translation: CASGVAGGPRDTQYF.

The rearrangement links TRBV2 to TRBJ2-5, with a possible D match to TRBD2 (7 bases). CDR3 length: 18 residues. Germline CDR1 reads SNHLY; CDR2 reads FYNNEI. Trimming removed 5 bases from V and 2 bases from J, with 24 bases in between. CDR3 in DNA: TGTGCCAGCAGTACTCGCTCGGCGCCAAAGGGGGGGCAAGAGACCCAGTACTTC. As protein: CASSTRSAPKGGQETQYF.

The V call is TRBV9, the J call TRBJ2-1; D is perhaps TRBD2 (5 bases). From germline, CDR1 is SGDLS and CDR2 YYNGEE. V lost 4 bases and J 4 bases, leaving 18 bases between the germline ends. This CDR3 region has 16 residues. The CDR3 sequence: CASSQRAPTPYNEQFF. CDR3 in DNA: TGTGCCAGCAGCCAGAGGGCTCCCACCCCGTACAATGAGCAGTTCTTC.

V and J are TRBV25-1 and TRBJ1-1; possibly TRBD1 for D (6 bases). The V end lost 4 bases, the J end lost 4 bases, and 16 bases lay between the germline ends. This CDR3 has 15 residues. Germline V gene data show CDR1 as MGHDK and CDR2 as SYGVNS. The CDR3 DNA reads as TGTGCCAGCAGTGGAACACAGGGAACCCTCACTGAAGCTTTCTTT. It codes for CASSGTQGTLTEAFF.

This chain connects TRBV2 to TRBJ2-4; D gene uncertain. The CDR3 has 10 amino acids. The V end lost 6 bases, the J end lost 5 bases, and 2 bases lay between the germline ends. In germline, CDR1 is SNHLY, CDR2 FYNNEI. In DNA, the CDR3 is TGTGCCAGCAGCGAAAACATTCAGTACTTC. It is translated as CASSENIQYF. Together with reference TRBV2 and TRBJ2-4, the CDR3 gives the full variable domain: EPEVTQTPSHQVTQMGQEVILRCVPISNHLYFYWYRQILGQKVEFLVSFYNNEISEKSEIFDDQFSVERPDGSNFTLKIRSTKLEDSAMYFCASSENIQYFGAGTRLSVL.

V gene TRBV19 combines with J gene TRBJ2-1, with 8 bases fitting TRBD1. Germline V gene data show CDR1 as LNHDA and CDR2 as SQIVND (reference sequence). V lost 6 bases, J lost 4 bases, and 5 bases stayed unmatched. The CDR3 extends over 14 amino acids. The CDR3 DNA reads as TGTGCCAGTAGGACCGGGACAGGTTACAATGAGCAGTTCTTC. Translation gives CASRTGTGYNEQFF.

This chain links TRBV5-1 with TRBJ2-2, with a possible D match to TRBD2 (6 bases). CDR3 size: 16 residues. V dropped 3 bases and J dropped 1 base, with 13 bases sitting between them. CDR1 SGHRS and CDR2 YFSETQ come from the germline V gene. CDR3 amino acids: CASSWTGTQNTGELFF. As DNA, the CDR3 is TGCGCCAGCAGCTGGACCGGGACTCAGAACACCGGGGAGCTGTTTTTT.

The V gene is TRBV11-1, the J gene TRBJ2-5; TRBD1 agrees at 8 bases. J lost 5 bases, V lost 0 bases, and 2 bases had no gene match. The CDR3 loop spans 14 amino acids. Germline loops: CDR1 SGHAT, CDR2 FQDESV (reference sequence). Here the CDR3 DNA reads TGTGCCAGCAGCTTAGCGACAGGGGTGGAGACCCAGTACTTC. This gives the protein CASSLATGVETQYF.

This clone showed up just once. CDR3 in amino acids: CASKGTGPGSTDTQYF. The CDR3, as DNA: TGTGCCAGCAAAGGGACAGGACCGGGCAGCACAGATACGCAGTATTTT. The chain uses TRBV6-6 and TRBJ2-3; TRBD1 matches at 8 bases. Germline V gene sequence: CDR1 MNHNY, CDR2 SVGAGI (reference sequence). CDR3 size: 16 residues. Germline trimming cut 7 bases from V and 0 bases from J; bases unmatched to any gene: 9.

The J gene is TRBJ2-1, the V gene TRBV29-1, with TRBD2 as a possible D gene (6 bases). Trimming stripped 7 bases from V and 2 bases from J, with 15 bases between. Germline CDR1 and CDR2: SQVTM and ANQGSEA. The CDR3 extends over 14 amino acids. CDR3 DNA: TGCAGCGCCCGACTCGGCGGGACCTACAATGAGCAGTTCTTC. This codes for CSARLGGTYNEQFF.

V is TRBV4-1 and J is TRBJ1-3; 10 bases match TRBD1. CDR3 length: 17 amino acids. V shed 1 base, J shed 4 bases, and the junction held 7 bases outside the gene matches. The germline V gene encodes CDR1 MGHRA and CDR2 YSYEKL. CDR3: CASSQGRQGAKGNTIYF. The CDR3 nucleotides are TGCGCCAGCAGCCAAGGCCGACAGGGGGCAAAAGGAAACACCATATATTTT.

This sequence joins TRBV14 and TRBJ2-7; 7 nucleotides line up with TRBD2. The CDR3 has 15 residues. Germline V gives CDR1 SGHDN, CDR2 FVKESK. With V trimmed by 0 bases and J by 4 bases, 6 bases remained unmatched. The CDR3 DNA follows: TGTGCCAGCAGCCAAGATTGGACTAGTGTATACGAGCAGTACTTC. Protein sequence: CASSQDWTSVYEQYF.

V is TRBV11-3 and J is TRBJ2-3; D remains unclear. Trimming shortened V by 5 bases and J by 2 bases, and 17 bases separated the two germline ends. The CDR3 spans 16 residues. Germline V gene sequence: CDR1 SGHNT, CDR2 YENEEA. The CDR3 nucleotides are TGTGCCAGCAGCAAACCTCAGGTCCTTCACACAGATACGCAGTATTTT. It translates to CASSKPQVLHTDTQYF.

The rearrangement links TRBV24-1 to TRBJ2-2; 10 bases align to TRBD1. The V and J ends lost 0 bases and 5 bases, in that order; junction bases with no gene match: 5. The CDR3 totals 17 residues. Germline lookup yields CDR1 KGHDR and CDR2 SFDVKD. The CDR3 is CATSDLLGTGETGELFF. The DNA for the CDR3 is TGTGCCACCAGTGATTTGTTGGGGACAGGGGAGACCGGGGAGCTGTTTTTT.

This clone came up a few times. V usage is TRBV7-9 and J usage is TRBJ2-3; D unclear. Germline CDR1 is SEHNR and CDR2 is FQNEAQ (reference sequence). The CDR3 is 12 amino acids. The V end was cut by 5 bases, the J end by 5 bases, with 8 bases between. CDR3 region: CASSPDLDTQYF. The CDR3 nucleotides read TGTGCCAGCAGCCCCGACTTAGATACGCAGTATTTT.

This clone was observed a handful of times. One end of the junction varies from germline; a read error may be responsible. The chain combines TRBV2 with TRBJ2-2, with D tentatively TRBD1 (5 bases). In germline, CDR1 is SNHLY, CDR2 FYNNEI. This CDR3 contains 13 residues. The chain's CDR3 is CASGDRNTGELFF. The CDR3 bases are TGTGCCAGCGGTGACAGGAACACCGGGGAGCTGTTTTTT.

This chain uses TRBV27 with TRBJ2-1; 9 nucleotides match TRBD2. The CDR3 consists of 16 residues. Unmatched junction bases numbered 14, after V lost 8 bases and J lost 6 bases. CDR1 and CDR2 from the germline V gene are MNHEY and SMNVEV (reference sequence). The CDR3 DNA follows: TGTGCCAGCGTCTACAACCCGACTAGCGGTCTCAATGAGCAGTTCTTC. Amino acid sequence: CASVYNPTSGLNEQFF.

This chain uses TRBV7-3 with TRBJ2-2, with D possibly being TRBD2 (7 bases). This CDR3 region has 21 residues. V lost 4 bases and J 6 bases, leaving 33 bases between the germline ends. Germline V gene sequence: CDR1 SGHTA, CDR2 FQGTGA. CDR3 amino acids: CASSSTGRTGTEGRGAGELFF. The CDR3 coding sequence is TGTGCCAGCAGCTCAACCGGCCGCACAGGGACTGAGGGGAGGGGGGCCGGGGAGCTGTTTTTT.